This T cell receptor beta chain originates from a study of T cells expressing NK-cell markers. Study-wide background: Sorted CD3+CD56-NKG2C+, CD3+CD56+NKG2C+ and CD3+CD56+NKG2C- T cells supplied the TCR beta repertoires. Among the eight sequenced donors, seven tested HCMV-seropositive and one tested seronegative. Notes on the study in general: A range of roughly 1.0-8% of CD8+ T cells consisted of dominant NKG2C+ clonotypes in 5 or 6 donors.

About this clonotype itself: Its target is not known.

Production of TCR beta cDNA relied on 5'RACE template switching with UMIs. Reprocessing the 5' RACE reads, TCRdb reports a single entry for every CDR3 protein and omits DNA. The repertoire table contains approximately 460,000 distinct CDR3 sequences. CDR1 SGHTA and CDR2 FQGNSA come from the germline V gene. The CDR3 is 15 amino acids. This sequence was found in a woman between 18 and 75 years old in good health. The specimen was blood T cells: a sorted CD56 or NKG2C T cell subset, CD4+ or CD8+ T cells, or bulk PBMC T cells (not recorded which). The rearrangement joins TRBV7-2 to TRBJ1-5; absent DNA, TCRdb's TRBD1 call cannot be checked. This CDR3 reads CASSLRRDGDQPQHF.